This T cell receptor beta chain was captured by sequencing in a study of cytomegalovirus exposure and HLA in healthy donors. Findings and caveats of the study: TCR beta sequences numbering 15,000 to 20,000 were associated with HLA alleles at 0.05 false discovery rate in a later analysis.

V was pared by 5 bases and J by 7 bases, with 13 bases of the junction left unmatched. Per the germline V gene, CDR1 is SGHAT and CDR2 is FQNNGV. The CDR3 has 16 amino acids. The PCR employed 60 Vbeta primers together with 13 Jbeta primers. Assay: immunoSEQ multiplex PCR; the TCRdb copy retains only in-frame clones and omits some. The top ten hold about 2% of the sample, which has approximately 120,000 clones, over 60% seen once. This clone was detected only a few times. Its antigen is as yet unknown. The receptor's source is a man between 50 and 59 years old in good health and CMV-seronegative. The material sequenced was PBMCs. This chain links TRBV11-2 with TRBJ2-1, with 8 bases identical to TRBD2. CDR3 in DNA: TGTGCCAGCAGCCCGCTGGATAGCGGGGTGGGTAATGAGCAGTTCTTC. Its translation is CASSPLDSGVGNEQFF.